The next 29 T cell receptor beta chains were all read from a single sample in a study of OX40 agonist ivuxolimab in advanced cancers. Sequenced by immunoSEQ multiplex PCR; TCRdb stores in-frame clones only, minus some. The table shows just over 25,000 clones, with 65% to 90% occurring only once. The specimen was CD4+ or CD8+ T cells sorted from blood, collected in a trial of the OX40 agonist ivuxolimab. These receptor sequences come from an adult with an advanced solid tumor such as melanoma, head and neck, liver or kidney cancer.

The chain uses TRBV6-1 and TRBJ2-5; D not resolved. The CDR3 loop spans 12 amino acids. The V gene lost 7 bases and the J gene lost 7 bases, with 13 bases spanning the gap. Per the germline V gene, CDR1 is MNHNS and CDR2 is SASEGT. The CDR3 DNA reads as TGTGCCAGCAAGTCGGATTTAGGGACCCAGTACTTC. It encodes CASKSDLGTQYF.

This chain joins TRBV19 and TRBJ1-1, with D possibly being TRBD1 (6 bases). Germline values: CDR1 LNHDA, CDR2 SQIVND (reference sequence). The CDR3 totals 15 residues. V was clipped by 2 bases and J by 0 bases, with 10 bases between them. CDR3 region: CASSIRQAMNTEAFF. Written as DNA, the CDR3 is TGTGCCAGTAGTATAAGACAGGCGATGAACACTGAAGCTTTCTTT.

The rearrangement joins TRBV5-5 to TRBJ2-7, with 7 bases that match TRBD1. Trimming took 2 bases from V and 4 from J; bases not matched to a gene: 9. Germline V lookup: CDR1 SGHKS, CDR2 YYEKEE (reference sequence). The CDR3 is made up of 15 amino acids. CDR3 sequence: CASSFEWTGAYEQYF. The CDR3 nucleotides read TGTGCCAGCAGCTTTGAGTGGACAGGCGCATACGAGCAGTACTTC.

The rearrangement uses TRBV11-2 and TRBJ2-7; tentatively, D is TRBD2 (6 bases). Trimming removed 3 bases at V and 5 bases at J, with 11 bases between. The length of the CDR3 is 13 residues. CDR1 SGHAT and CDR2 FQNNGV come from the germline V gene. The CDR3 sequence: CASSLLARHEQYF. CDR3 nucleotide sequence: TGTGCCAGCAGCTTGCTAGCGAGGCACGAGCAGTACTTC.

This chain connects TRBV27 to TRBJ2-5, with D tentatively TRBD1 (5 bases). Judging by the DNA end, TRBJ2-7 fits better; the J call may be wrong. The CDR3 sequence is 16 residues long. The germline V gene has CDR1 MNHEY and CDR2 SMNVEV (reference sequence). Here the CDR3 DNA reads TGTGCCAGCAGTTTATCGAAAACAGGTGTTTCCTACGAGCAGTACTTC. Its translation is CASSLSKTGVSYEQYF.

The chain is built from TRBV4-1 and TRBJ2-3; D is perhaps TRBD1 (5 bases). The CDR3 has 13 residues. Trimming cost V 3 bases and J 3 bases, with 7 bases left between them. Germline assignment: CDR1 MGHRA and CDR2 YSYEKL. CDR3 in amino acids: CASSQKGTDTQYF. The CDR3 nucleotides read TGCGCCAGCAGCCAGAAGGGGACAGATACGCAGTATTTT.

The rearrangement links TRBV7-8 to TRBJ2-3; D not resolved. Trimming removed 8 bases at V and 5 bases at J, with 8 bases between. The CDR3 has 11 residues. Looked up from germline, CDR1 is SGHVS and CDR2 is FQNEAQ. CDR3 bases: TGTGCCAGCCATAGGGAAGATACGCAGTATTTT. Amino acids: CASHREDTQYF.

CDR3 sequence (DNA): TGTGCCAGCATCCTAAGGGGGACATTGGCCTACGAGCAGTACTTC. The encoded protein is CASILRGTLAYEQYF. The V and J genes are TRBV6-1 and TRBJ2-7; tentatively, D is TRBD1 (6 bases). The germline gives CDR1 MNHNS, CDR2 SASEGT. V lost 7 bases and J 2 bases, leaving 18 bases between the germline ends. This CDR3 region has 15 residues.

This chain uses TRBV30 with TRBJ2-7, with 11 bases aligning to TRBD1. The CDR3 spans 14 residues. V was pared by 0 bases and J by 4 bases, with 2 bases of the junction left unmatched. CDR1 GTSNPN and CDR2 SVGIG come from the germline V gene (reference sequence). CDR3 nucleotides: TGTGCCTGGAGTGTCGGGACAGGGGGTTACGAGCAGTACTTC. Translating gives CAWSVGTGGYEQYF.

The chain is built from TRBV5-1 and TRBJ2-7; either TRBD1 or TRBD2 may supply D (5 bases each). Trimming shortened V by 4 bases and J by 6 bases, and 11 bases separated the two germline ends. CDR3 length equals 12 residues. Germline values: CDR1 SGHRS, CDR2 YFSETQ. The CDR3 nucleotides are TGCGCCAGCAGCGCTCCAGGGAGCGAGCAGTACTTC. This sequence encodes CASSAPGSEQYF.

The chain links TRBV4-1 to TRBJ2-3, with 8 bases identical to TRBD2. Trimming removed 1 base from V and 4 bases from J; junction bases left unmatched: 4. The CDR3 contains 15 residues. Germline loops: CDR1 MGHRA, CDR2 YSYEKL. The DNA of the CDR3 is TGCGCCAGCAGCCAAGGAGAACTAGCGGCAGATACGCAGTATTTT. This codes for CASSQGELAADTQYF.

This rearrangement joins TRBV5-1 to TRBJ1-1; 9 nucleotides agree with TRBD1. CDR1 and CDR2 (germline): SGHRS, YFSETQ. The junction had 3 bases not matched to a gene; V was cut back by 3 bases and J by 0 bases. CDR3 length: 15 amino acids. CDR3 loop: CASSWGQGMNTEAFF. The CDR3 nucleotides are TGCGCCAGCAGCTGGGGACAGGGAATGAACACTGAAGCTTTCTTT. Full variable domain (remainder filled in from reference TRBV5-1 and TRBJ1-1): KAGVTQTPRYLIKTRGQQVTLSCSPISGHRSVSWYQQTPGQGLQFLFEYFSETQRNKGNFPGRFSGRQFSNSRSEMNVSTLELGDSALYLCASSWGQGMNTEAFFGQGTRLTVV.

The rearrangement joins TRBV4-1 to TRBJ1-2; D not resolved. From germline, CDR1 is MGHRA and CDR2 YSYEKL. Trimming left V 2 bases short and J 8 bases short, with 6 bases between. The length of the CDR3 is 11 residues. The DNA of the CDR3 is TGCGCCAGCAGCCAACCGGGGGGCTACACCTTC. The encoded protein is CASSQPGGYTF.

This clone was picked up one time. The CDR3 nucleotides are TGTGCCAGCAGTGACTTTACTCACAGGGGGCGCGTAGGGAACACTGAAGCTTTCTTT. Residues: CASSDFTHRGRVGNTEAFF. The chain employs TRBV2 and TRBJ1-1; 9 bases agree with TRBD1. Germline assignment: CDR1 SNHLY and CDR2 FYNNEI. The CDR3 has 19 amino acids. V was clipped by 3 bases and J by 1 base; unmatched bases: 15.

This chain connects TRBV2 to TRBJ2-7; 8 bases match TRBD1. The trim removed 7 bases at V and 5 bases at J, leaving 7 bases unmatched. CDR1 and CDR2 from the germline V gene are SNHLY and FYNNEI. The CDR3 runs 13 residues. The CDR3 sequence: CASTPQGANEQYF. The CDR3 DNA reads as TGTGCCAGCACCCCTCAGGGGGCCAACGAGCAGTACTTC. Combining the CDR3 with reference TRBV2 and TRBJ2-7 gives the whole variable domain EPEVTQTPSHQVTQMGQEVILRCVPISNHLYFYWYRQILGQKVEFLVSFYNNEISEKSEIFDDQFSVERPDGSNFTLKIRSTKLEDSAMYFCASTPQGANEQYFGPGTRLTVT.

V is TRBV5-1 and J is TRBJ2-7, with D unresolved. Trimming cost V 4 bases and J 7 bases, with 21 bases left between them. The CDR3 extends over 15 amino acids. Per germline, CDR1 SGHRS and CDR2 YFSETQ. The CDR3 region has the DNA TGCGCCAGCAGCCCTCACGATGGCTTTCTACTGGAGCAGTACTTC. It encodes CASSPHDGFLLEQYF.

This clone was detected a few times. This chain connects TRBV27 to TRBJ2-1, with D uncertain. The ends were cut back, 6 bases at V and 0 bases at J, with 12 bases in the middle. Germline V lookup: CDR1 MNHEY, CDR2 SMNVEV (reference sequence). This CDR3 contains 15 residues. The CDR3 DNA reads TGTGCCAGCAGCCGGTCTTCCCTCTCCTACAATGAGCAGTTCTTC. Translating gives CASSRSSLSYNEQFF.

The V gene is TRBV30, the J gene TRBJ2-7, with no clear D. Germline V gives CDR1 GTSNPN, CDR2 SVGIG (reference sequence). The V end was cut by 5 bases, the J end by 0 bases, with 11 bases between. The CDR3 has 13 residues. The DNA for the CDR3 is TGTGCCTGGGTTAGTGCGAGCTCCTACGAGCAGTACTTC. Its translation: CAWVSASSYEQYF.

This chain connects TRBV6-5 to TRBJ2-7; D is possibly TRBD1 (5 bases). V was cut by 6 bases and J by 2 bases, with 14 bases left in between. Germline loops: CDR1 MNHEY, CDR2 SVGAGI. The CDR3 has 14 residues. The CDR3 loop reads CASRSLVQAYEQYF. CDR3 sequence (DNA): TGTGCCAGCAGAAGTTTGGTACAGGCCTACGAGCAGTACTTC.

This chain uses TRBV7-8 with TRBJ1-1, with TRBD1 identical over 7 bases. Germline-derived CDR1 and CDR2 are SGHVS and FQNEAQ. The J segment lost 0 bases and the V segment lost 5 bases, leaving 9 bases of the junction unmatched. This CDR3 comprises 16 residues. The CDR3 DNA is TGTGCCAGCAGCCCGAGGGACAGATTCATGAACACTGAAGCTTTCTTT. Translating it yields CASSPRDRFMNTEAFF.

V and J are TRBV4-1 and TRBJ2-1; 13 nucleotides match TRBD2. This CDR3 spans 13 amino acids. The trim removed 6 bases at V and 14 bases at J, leaving 7 bases unmatched. Looked up from germline, CDR1 is MGHRA and CDR2 is YSYEKL. DNA of the CDR3: TGCGCCAGCAGTCTCGGACTAGCGGGAGTAAAGTTCTTC. This translates into CASSLGLAGVKFF.

The chain is built from TRBV5-1 and TRBJ2-5; D is perhaps TRBD1 or TRBD2 (6 bases each). Deletions cut 5 bases from V and 1 base from J, with 15 bases between. The germline V gene has CDR1 SGHRS and CDR2 YFSETQ. The CDR3 has 15 residues. CDR3 bases: TGCGCCAGCAGTTCCTACGGGGGCTTCCAAGAGACCCAGTACTTC. This gives the protein CASSSYGGFQETQYF.

The V call is TRBV4-1, the J call TRBJ2-5, with 8 bases lining up with TRBD1. V was pared by 5 bases and J by 5 bases, with 10 bases of the junction left unmatched. Germline V gene data show CDR1 as MGHRA and CDR2 as YSYEKL. This CDR3 region has 15 residues. The CDR3 here is CASSDRTGFGETQYF. Written as DNA, the CDR3 is TGCGCCAGCAGCGACCGGACAGGGTTTGGGGAGACCCAGTACTTC.

This rearrangement joins TRBV7-9 to TRBJ1-1; D remains ambiguous. V lost 1 base, J lost 0 bases, and 3 bases lay in between. Germline lookup yields CDR1 SEHNR and CDR2 FQNEAQ (reference sequence). The CDR3 covers 13 residues. The CDR3 DNA follows: TGTGCCAGCAGCTTAGGCATGAACACTGAAGCTTTCTTT. Amino acids: CASSLGMNTEAFF.

The chain links TRBV18 to TRBJ1-2; the D is unclear. V dropped 5 bases and J dropped 2 bases, with 9 bases sitting between them. Germline CDR1 KGHSH, CDR2 LQKENI. This CDR3 has 13 amino acids. As DNA, the CDR3 is TGTGCCAGCTCAGCCTACGAGAACTATGGCTACACCTTC. Encoded protein: CASSAYENYGYTF.

The chain combines TRBV11-2 with TRBJ2-7; 9 bases are shared with TRBD2. Looked up from germline, CDR1 is SGHAT and CDR2 is FQNNGV. V shed 0 bases, J shed 6 bases, and the junction held 6 bases outside the gene matches. The CDR3 spans 15 residues. The CDR3 DNA is TGTGCCAGCAGCTTAGAAGCGGGAGGAGGGCGCGAGCAGTACTTC. It codes for CASSLEAGGGREQYF.

This chain uses TRBV9 with TRBJ2-1; 9 positions agree with TRBD2. V lost 4 bases and J lost 9; bases outside the gene matches: 11. Germline CDR1 and CDR2: SGDLS and YYNGEE. CDR3 length equals 15 residues. Written as DNA, the CDR3 is TGTGCCAGCAGCCCCTTTGGCGGGGGGGAGGGTGAGCAGTTCTTC. It translates to CASSPFGGGEGEQFF.

The chain carries TRBV6-5 and TRBJ2-3; D uncertain. Germline V gene sequence: CDR1 MNHEY, CDR2 SVGAGI. The CDR3 has 14 amino acids. Trimming shortened V by 6 bases and J by 6 bases, and 16 bases separated the two germline ends. The DNA for the CDR3 is TGTGCCAGCAGACCCGGCCGAGAATTGGATACGCAGTATTTT. This encodes CASRPGRELDTQYF.

The chain carries TRBV2 and TRBJ2-1; no clear D. Germline CDR1 is SNHLY and CDR2 is FYNNEI. The CDR3 is 12 residues long. The germline V and J ends were trimmed by 8 bases and 6 bases, with 11 bases remaining between them. CDR3 protein: CASPGRVNEQFF. The DNA of the CDR3 is TGTGCCAGCCCGGGCCGCGTCAATGAGCAGTTCTTC.